The present entry profiles one TCR beta chain with its context. Its target is unknown. The sample is drawn from a study of T cells in Graves' hyperthyroidism and ophthalmopathy. Study-level points and caveats: Most thyroid clonotypes expanded above 0.001 were also detected in blood.

Amplified TCR beta CDR3 regions derived from RNA transcripts. A first-round RT-PCR of the TCR CDR3 used the HTBI primer set. MiXCR, run by TCRdb on the multiplex PCR reads, gives a single entry per CDR3 protein. This sample yields 600,000 to 650,000 distinct CDR3 sequences, of which less than 25% are seen a single time; roughly a third belongs to the top ten. The CDR3 sequence is 15 residues long. Germline lookup yields CDR1 MGHRA and CDR2 YSYEKL. V was pared by 0 bases and J by 10 bases, with 15 bases between. V is TRBV4-1 and J is TRBJ2-2, with D tentatively TRBD2 (5 bases). The sequence was collected from a man aged 25 to 40 with Graves' ophthalmopathy. Specimen: blood. The chain's CDR3 is CASSQDSGNDEELFF. DNA of the CDR3: TGCGCCAGCAGCCAAGACTCCGGGAACGATGAGGAGCTGTTTTTT.